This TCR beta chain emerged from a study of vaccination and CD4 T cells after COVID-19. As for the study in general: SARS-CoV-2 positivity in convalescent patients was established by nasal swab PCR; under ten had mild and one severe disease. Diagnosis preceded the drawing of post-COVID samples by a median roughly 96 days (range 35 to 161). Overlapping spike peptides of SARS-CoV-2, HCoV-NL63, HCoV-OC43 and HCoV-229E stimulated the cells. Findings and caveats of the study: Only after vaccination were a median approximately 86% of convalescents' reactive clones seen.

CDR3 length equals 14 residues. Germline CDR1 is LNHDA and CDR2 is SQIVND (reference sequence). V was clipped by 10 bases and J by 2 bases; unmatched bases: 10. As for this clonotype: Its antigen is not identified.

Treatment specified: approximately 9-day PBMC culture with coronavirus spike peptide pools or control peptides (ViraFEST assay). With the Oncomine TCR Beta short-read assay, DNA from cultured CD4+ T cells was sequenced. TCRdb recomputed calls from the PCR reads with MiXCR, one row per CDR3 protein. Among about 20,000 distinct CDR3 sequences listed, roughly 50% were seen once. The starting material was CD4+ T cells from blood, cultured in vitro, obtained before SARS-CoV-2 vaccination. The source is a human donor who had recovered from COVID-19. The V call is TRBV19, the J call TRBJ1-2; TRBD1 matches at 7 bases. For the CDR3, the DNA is TGTGCCAATCGACAGGGAAATTTAAACTATGGCTACACCTTC. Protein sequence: CANRQGNLNYGYTF.